These 21 T cell receptor beta chains came from one sample sequenced in a study of T cell responses to AZD1222 COVID-19 vaccine. The data were produced by immunoSEQ multiplex PCR, yet TCRdb's version contains in-frame clones alone and is incomplete. The data show 85,000 to 120,000 clones, roughly 80% seen once. This material consisted of peripheral blood, taken on day 0 of AZD1222 vaccination. The receptors were sampled from an adult in good health.

The chain links TRBV9 to TRBJ2-3; 12 bases agree with TRBD1. The CDR3 runs to 19 residues. V lost 4 bases, J lost 4 bases, and 16 bases stayed unmatched. Germline CDR1 reads SGDLS; CDR2 reads YYNGEE. CDR3 loop: CASSTAGTGGVIIADTQYF. The CDR3 DNA follows: TGTGCCAGCAGCACCGCCGGGACAGGGGGCGTGATTATCGCAGATACGCAGTATTTT.

The genes are TRBV12-3 or TRBV12-4 and TRBJ1-1; D is unresolved. There are 12 residues in the CDR3. V was shortened by 5 bases and J by 10 bases, with 14 bases between the two germline ends. In nucleotides, the CDR3 is TGTGCCAGCAGTGAAAGACCCGCTGGAGCTTTCTTT. It codes for CASSERPAGAFF.

The chain has TRBV7-9 and TRBJ1-3; D possibly corresponds to TRBD1 (5 bases). V lost 3 bases and J 4 bases, leaving 10 bases between the germline ends. The CDR3 totals 14 residues. From germline, CDR1 is SEHNR and CDR2 FQNEAQ (reference sequence). The CDR3 DNA is TGTGCCAGCAGCTTTGGGTGGGGGGGAAACACCATATATTTT. Encoded protein: CASSFGWGGNTIYF.

The chain is built from TRBV18 and TRBJ2-7, with D perhaps TRBD1 (6 bases). CDR3 size: 15 residues. Germline lookup yields CDR1 KGHSH and CDR2 LQKENI. V was trimmed by 5 bases and J by 3 bases, leaving 17 bases between them. CDR3 region: CASSTETGLIYEQYV. In DNA form, the CDR3 reads TGTGCCAGCTCAACAGAGACAGGCCTGATCTACGAGCAGTACGTC.

This chain joins TRBV10-3 and TRBJ1-1; the D is unclear. The CDR3 totals 13 residues. CDR1 ENHRY and CDR2 SYGVKD come from the germline V gene. V was trimmed by 5 bases and J by 3 bases, leaving 10 bases between them. CDR3 protein: CAISPALDTEAFF. The CDR3 DNA reads as TGTGCCATCAGTCCCGCCTTAGACACTGAAGCTTTCTTT.

The V call is TRBV14, the J call TRBJ1-6, with a possible D match to TRBD1 (5 bases). The V gene lost 4 bases and the J gene lost 9 bases, with 10 bases spanning the gap. The CDR3 is made up of 13 amino acids. The germline V gene encodes CDR1 SGHDN and CDR2 FVKESK. CDR3 residues: CASSRDSVSPLHF. DNA for the CDR3: TGTGCCAGCAGCCGGGACTCTGTTTCACCCCTCCACTTT.

The chain has TRBV10-3 and TRBJ2-2, with 7 bases lining up with TRBD1. V lost 6 bases to trimming and J lost 4 bases; unmatched junction nucleotides: 2. The CDR3 covers 13 residues. Germline lookup yields CDR1 ENHRY and CDR2 SYGVKD. The CDR3 spells CAIRGQSTGELFF. The CDR3 DNA is TGTGCCATCAGGGGACAGAGCACCGGGGAGCTGTTTTTT.

This clone appeared a single time. The V and J genes are TRBV6-1 and TRBJ2-6; no firm D call. The V end lost 3 bases, the J end lost 4 bases, and 19 bases lay between the germline ends. CDR3 length equals 18 residues. Germline assignment: CDR1 MNHNS and CDR2 SASEGT. CDR3 nucleotide sequence: TGTGCCAGCAGTGACCAATCGGCCGCCTTAAGAGGGGCCAACGTCCTGACTTTC. Amino acid sequence: CASSDQSAALRGANVLTF.

This clone has only one observation. The V and J genes are TRBV5-1 and TRBJ1-5; no clear D. Germline V gene sequence: CDR1 SGHRS, CDR2 YFSETQ. The CDR3 loop spans 14 amino acids. V dropped 4 bases and J dropped 5 bases, with 13 bases sitting between them. CDR3 in DNA: TGCGCCAGCAGCCTCGAAGGCCGTTATCAGCCCCAGCATTTT. Its translation: CASSLEGRYQPQHF.

The chain combines TRBV3-1 (or the pseudogene TRBV3-2) with TRBJ2-5; no clear D. The CDR3 contains 12 residues. V lost 0 bases and J 14 bases, leaving 13 bases between the germline ends. The germline V gene has CDR1 LGHDT and CDR2 YNNKEL (reference sequence). For the CDR3, the DNA is TGTGCCAGCAGCCAAGAATGGGCCCGACCATACTTC. It is translated as CASSQEWARPYF.

There are a few counts of this clone. The chain joins TRBV3-1 (or the pseudogene TRBV3-2) to TRBJ2-1; 8 bases match TRBD1. After removal of 0 bases from V and 9 bases from J, the junction contained 7 bases not matched to a gene. The CDR3 is made up of 15 amino acids. CDR1 and CDR2 from the germline V gene are LGHDT and YNNKEL (reference sequence). The CDR3 DNA reads TGTGCCAGCAGCCAAGATCGGCCAGGACAGGGTGAGCAGTTCTTC. Its protein is CASSQDRPGQGEQFF.

The DNA of the CDR3 is TGCAGCGTTTTTGGGACAGTCGGCGGCTACACCTTC. The encoded protein is CSVFGTVGGYTF. The J gene is TRBJ1-2, the V gene TRBV29-1, with 7 bases identical to TRBD1. Germline CDR1 and CDR2: SQVTM and ANQGSEA. Germline trimming cut 5 bases from V and 8 bases from J; bases unmatched to any gene: 8. CDR3 length equals 12 residues.

The V call is TRBV5-4, the J call TRBJ2-5, with 14 bases lining up with TRBD2. The CDR3 has 15 amino acids. The germline V gene encodes CDR1 SGHNT and CDR2 YYREEE (reference sequence). After removal of 4 bases from V and 4 bases from J, the junction contained 3 bases not matched to a gene. DNA of the CDR3: TGTGCCAGCAGCATAGGACTAGCGGGAGGAGAGACCCAGTACTTC. Translation: CASSIGLAGGETQYF.

The chain links TRBV6-1 to TRBJ1-2; possible D gene TRBD1, 5 bases. Germline-derived CDR1 and CDR2 are MNHNS and SASEGT. Trimming stripped 3 bases from V and 3 bases from J, with 8 bases between. This CDR3 spans 13 amino acids. The CDR3 spells CASSEIRDYGYTF. CDR3 sequence (DNA): TGTGCCAGCAGTGAGATCAGGGACTATGGCTACACCTTC.

CDR3 loop: CASSIEGLFGVYNEQFF. CDR3 DNA: TGTGCCAGCAGCATAGAAGGTCTCTTTGGGGTCTACAATGAGCAGTTCTTC. This chain uses TRBV9 with TRBJ2-1; D is unclear. Germline V gene lookup returns CDR1 SGDLS and CDR2 YYNGEE. This CDR3 has 17 amino acids. V dropped 4 bases and J dropped 3 bases, with 20 bases sitting between them.

The chain uses TRBV7-2 and TRBJ2-3; D uncertain. V gave up 5 bases and J gave up 4 bases, with 13 bases separating them. Germline lookup yields CDR1 SGHTA and CDR2 FQGNSA. The CDR3 extends over 14 amino acids. For the CDR3, the DNA is TGTGCCAGCAGCCCCGAAGGTTTCGCAGATACGCAGTATTTT. Its protein product is CASSPEGFADTQYF.

The genes are TRBV27 and TRBJ2-1, with TRBD2 identical over 13 bases. Looked up from germline, CDR1 is MNHEY and CDR2 is SMNVEV (reference sequence). The CDR3 has 17 amino acids. V dropped 6 bases and J dropped 3; count of bases not matched to a gene: 8. Here the CDR3 reads CASRGTSGTLLYNEQFF. The CDR3, as DNA: TGTGCCAGCAGGGGGACTAGCGGGACCCTCCTCTACAATGAGCAGTTCTTC.

This chain connects TRBV18 to TRBJ2-7; weak D call: TRBD2 (6 bases). The V gene's germline CDR1 is KGHSH and CDR2 LQKENI. V lost 2 bases to trimming and J lost 4 bases, with 6 bases between them. This CDR3 contains 12 residues. Here the CDR3 DNA reads TGTGCCAGCTCACCAGGGGGGTACGAGCAGTACGTC. The encoded protein is CASSPGGYEQYV.

V and J are TRBV5-4 and TRBJ2-5; D possibly corresponds to TRBD1 (6 bases). Deletions cut 0 bases from V and 3 bases from J, with 9 bases between. Germline V gene sequence: CDR1 SGHNT, CDR2 YYREEE (reference sequence). This CDR3 contains 14 residues. The CDR3 DNA reads as TGTGCCAGCAGCTTGGCAGGGGAAGAAGAGACCCAGTACTTC. This translates into CASSLAGEEETQYF.

This sequence joins TRBV4-1 and TRBJ1-1, with D maybe TRBD1 (6 bases). CDR1 is MGHRA and CDR2 is YSYEKL in the germline V gene. The CDR3 extends over 15 amino acids. V dropped 2 bases and J dropped 1 base, with 11 bases sitting between them. In DNA, the CDR3 is TGCGCCAGCAGCCAATTTGGGGGCGGGAACACTGAAGCTTTCTTT. Its protein product is CASSQFGGGNTEAFF.

J is TRBJ2-7 and V is TRBV27; 12 bases line up with TRBD2. V dropped 4 bases and J dropped 1; count of bases not matched to a gene: 8. This CDR3 is built from 17 residues. Per the germline V gene, CDR1 is MNHEY and CDR2 is SMNVEV (reference sequence). As DNA, the CDR3 is TGTGCCAGCAGTTCCCCCCTAGCGGGAGGGCCTTCCTACGAGCAGTACTTC. Amino acids: CASSSPLAGGPSYEQYF.